The rows below give T cell receptor beta chains drawn from one sample of a study of blood T cell repertoires in COVID-19. The method was immunoSEQ multiplex PCR; TCRdb's version includes in-frame clones alone and lacks a portion of them. Found here are 200,000 to 250,000 clones, about 91% of them singletons; the top ten hold about 9.3%. The sample was PBMCs or T cells enriched from blood (not recorded which). Every receptor here comes from a man between 18 and 29 years old with acute COVID-19. Each CDR3 is given with its conserved first and last residue. A D gene is named only where the DNA matches it firmly. Only part of the rows carry a size: once, few, many, or a class if the clone is expanded.

d_gene	abundance	v_gene	len	j_gene	CDR3nt	CDR3aa
.	.	TRBV5-4	15	TRBJ1-3	TGTGCCAGCAGCTTGGAGGACAGCTCTGGAAACACCATATATTTT	CASSLEDSSGNTIYF
TRBD1	.	TRBV28	15	TRBJ1-2	TGTGCCAGCAGTAAAGGGACAGGGGGCGGCTATGGCTACACCTTC	CASSKGTGGGYGYTF
.	many	TRBV15	16	TRBJ2-6	TGTGCCACCAGCAGAGACAGGGGCTCTGGGGCCAACGTCCTGACTTTC	CATSRDRGSGANVLTF
.	.	TRBV9	15	TRBJ1-3	TGTGCCAGCAGCGTAGGAGGGGGCTCTGGAAACACCATATATTTT	CASSVGGGSGNTIYF
TRBD2	.	TRBV4-2	19	TRBJ2-1	TGTGCCAGCAGCCAAGAGCCCCCCGTTAGCGGACTAGCGGCCAATGAGCAGTTCTTC	CASSQEPPVSGLAANEQFF
TRBD2	.	TRBV19	15	TRBJ2-1	TGTGCCAGTAGTATTGCGGGAGGCTCCTACAATGAGCAGTTCTTC	CASSIAGGSYNEQFF
TRBD2	.	TRBV28	16	TRBJ2-7	TGTGCCAGCAGTTCCCCCTCTAGCGGGAGAGGCTACGAGCAGTACTTC	CASSSPSSGRGYEQYF
.	.	TRBV2	13	TRBJ2-7	TGTGCCAGCAGTGAATCACAGTACTACGAGCAGTACTTC	CASSESQYYEQYF
.	.	TRBV19	17	TRBJ1-1	TGTGCCAGTAGTTTCCTTGCGAGGGTTCATCGAAACACTGAAGCTTTCTTT	CASSFLARVHRNTEAFF
.	.	TRBV4-1	13	TRBJ1-4	TGCGCCAGCAAGACAGAAGCTAATGAAAAACTGTTTTTT	CASKTEANEKLFF
TRBD1	.	TRBV9	16	TRBJ2-7	TGTGCCAGCAGCTTGACTTCCGGGACAGGGCCATACGAGCAGTACTTC	CASSLTSGTGPYEQYF
TRBD1	.	TRBV20-1	11	TRBJ1-1	TGCAGTGCTAAGACAGGGACTGAAGCTTTCTTT	CSAKTGTEAFF
TRBD2	.	TRBV6-5	15	TRBJ2-1	TGTGCCAGCAGGGGGGGGACTAGCGGATACAATGAGCAGTTCTTC	CASRGGTSGYNEQFF
.	.	TRBV29-1	12	TRBJ2-7	TGCAGCGTCCTGAACCGTCCGGACGAGCAGTACTTC	CSVLNRPDEQYF
.	.	TRBV23-1	13	TRBJ2-7	TGCGCCGGCAACAGGGAAGGACTCTACGAGCAGTACTTC	CAGNREGLYEQYF
TRBD1	.	TRBV15	15	TRBJ1-4	TGTGCCACCAGCAGGGGACAGGGGCGGGGTGAAAAACTGTTTTTT	CATSRGQGRGEKLFF
.	.	TRBV9	19	TRBJ1-5	TGTGCCAGCAGCGTAGGGTGGTTATCCGGCAGGGCGAACAATCAGCCCCAGCATTTT	CASSVGWLSGRANNQPQHF
.	once	TRBV18	13	TRBJ1-1	TGTGCCAGCTCCCAGGGTGAGAACACTGAAGCTTTCTTT	CASSQGENTEAFF
.	.	TRBV11-2	13	TRBJ2-1	TGTGCCAGCAGCTTACAGGGATGGAATGAGCAGTTCTTC	CASSLQGWNEQFF
TRBD1	once	TRBV5-1	14	TRBJ1-6	TGCGCCAGCAGCCCGACAGGGGCCAATTCACCCCTCCACTTT	CASSPTGANSPLHF
.	.	TRBV27	13	TRBJ1-5	TGTGCCAGCAGTTACACCCGCAATCAGCCCCAGCATTTT	CASSYTRNQPQHF
.	once	TRBV28	13	TRBJ1-1	TGTGCCAGCGGAGGATACAAGAACACTGAAGCTTTCTTT	CASGGYKNTEAFF
.	.	TRBV27	14	TRBJ2-7	TGTGCCAGCAGTGGCGGGGACGGGGTCTACGAGCAGTACTTC	CASSGGDGVYEQYF
.	.	TRBV5-4	15	TRBJ1-1	TGTGCCAGCAGCTTGGAGGGGGGGCGAGGTACTGAAGCTTTCTTT	CASSLEGGRGTEAFF
TRBD1	.	TRBV11-3	16	TRBJ2-1	TGTGCCAGCAGCTTAGATGCAGGGGGCATGGGTAATGAGCAGTTCTTC	CASSLDAGGMGNEQFF
TRBD1	.	TRBV28	14	TRBJ1-2	TGTGCCAGCAGCTCGCGGACAGGGGCCTATGGCTACACCTTC	CASSSRTGAYGYTF
TRBD2	.	TRBV30	15	TRBJ2-7	TGTGCCTGGACCCCAGGACTAGCGGGAGTACACGAGCAGTACTTC	CAWTPGLAGVHEQYF
.	.	TRBV5-1	13	TRBJ2-3	TGCGCCAGCAGCTTGGCCTATCCAGATACGCAGTATTTT	CASSLAYPDTQYF
.	.	TRBV3-1/TRBV3-2	15	TRBJ2-5	TGTGCCAGCAGCCAAGATAGTAGCGGCCAAGAGACCCAGTACTTC	CASSQDSSGQETQYF
TRBD2	few	TRBV4-2	18	TRBJ2-7	TGTGCCAGCAGCCAAGGAGGACTAGCGGGAGTCGACATTTACGAGCAGTACTTC	CASSQGGLAGVDIYEQYF
.	.	TRBV30	12	TRBJ2-1	TGTGCCTGGGGTCCGGAGGGCAATGAGCAGTTCTTC	CAWGPEGNEQFF
.	.	TRBV5-1	17	TRBJ2-5	TGCGCCAGCAGCTTGGCATTTCCCGCGGGGGCAGGGGAGACCCAGTACTTC	CASSLAFPAGAGETQYF
.	.	TRBV19	15	TRBJ1-1	TGTGCCAGTAGGCTAAGAGGGGGGGGCAACACTGAAGCTTTCTTT	CASRLRGGGNTEAFF
TRBD2	.	TRBV3-1/TRBV3-2	15	TRBJ2-3	TGTGCCAGCAGCCAAGGGCCCTTTTCCCTAGCGGGAGTGTATTTT	CASSQGPFSLAGVYF
.	many	TRBV11-2	15	TRBJ1-2	TGTGCCAGCAGCTTAAGTTCAGGGGCGGGTTATGGCTACACCTTC	CASSLSSGAGYGYTF
.	.	TRBV4-1	16	TRBJ2-3	TGCGCCAGCAGCCAAGATGCGGGGGCTTTAACAGATACGCAGTATTTT	CASSQDAGALTDTQYF
TRBD2	.	TRBV28	15	TRBJ2-1	TGTGCCAGCAGTTTATGGCTAGCGGATAAGAATGAGCAGTTCTTC	CASSLWLADKNEQFF
TRBD2	once	TRBV4-2	15	TRBJ2-7	TGTGCCAGCAGCCAAGAGGCTAGCGGGTCCTACGAGCAGTACTTC	CASSQEASGSYEQYF
TRBD1	once	TRBV4-2	15	TRBJ1-4	TGTGCCAGCAGCCAAGTTGGACAGGGTGGAGAAAAACTGTTTTTT	CASSQVGQGGEKLFF
TRBD2	.	TRBV9	14	TRBJ2-3	TGTGCCAGCAGCGACGGGACTAGCAGAGATACGCAGTATTTT	CASSDGTSRDTQYF